The next 30 T cell receptor beta chains were all read from a single sample in a study of T cells in Graves' hyperthyroidism and ophthalmopathy. Template material for amplifying TCR beta CDR3 regions consisted of RNA transcripts. Carried out on the TCR CDR3, a first-round RT-PCR used the HTBI primer set. TCRdb redid the calling of the multiplex PCR reads with MiXCR, one entry per CDR3 protein. The sample yields roughly 520,000 distinct CDR3 sequences, approximately 25% seen once. The sequenced sample was blood. The receptors were gathered from a woman aged 25-40 years with Graves' ophthalmopathy.

This clonotype was picked up many times. The chain carries TRBV28 and TRBJ2-3; weak D call: TRBD2 (5 bases). The V gene's germline CDR1 is MDHEN and CDR2 SYDVKM. V lost 5 bases to trimming and J lost 4 bases, with 13 bases between them. This CDR3 is 14 amino acids long. This CDR3 is CASSRSSSADTQYF. The CDR3 nucleotides are TGTGCCAGCAGTAGATCTAGCTCCGCAGATACGCAGTATTTT.

This clonotype was recorded many times. The chain is built from TRBV2 and TRBJ1-5; no clear D. The germline V gene encodes CDR1 SNHLY and CDR2 FYNNEI. V dropped 0 bases and J dropped 11 bases, with 8 bases sitting between them. The CDR3 covers 12 residues. In nucleotides, the CDR3 is TGTGCCAGCAGTGAAGCCCCGTTGTCCCAGCATTTT. It codes for CASSEAPLSQHF.

In its sample, this clonotype was seen many times. The CDR3 DNA is TGTGCCAGCAGCTCCTCAGGGGGGACAGGGGTATTGGGTGGCTACACCTTC. This encodes CASSSSGGTGVLGGYTF. The chain carries TRBV7-2 and TRBJ1-2; 10 nucleotides match TRBD1. V dropped 4 bases and J dropped 7; count of bases not matched to a gene: 15. This CDR3 is built from 17 residues. From germline, CDR1 is SGHTA and CDR2 FQGNSA.

The genes are TRBV13 and TRBJ1-2; possibly TRBD1 for D (5 bases). The CDR3 is 14 amino acids. The germline CDR1 and CDR2 sequences are PRHDT and FYEKMQ (reference sequence). V lost 1 base and J 3 bases, leaving 9 bases between the germline ends. CDR3 in DNA: TGTGCCAGCAGCTTAGATCAGGGCGACTATGGCTACACCTTC. It encodes CASSLDQGDYGYTF.

This clonotype occurred many times. V usage is TRBV20-1 and J usage is TRBJ1-4; D gene uncertain. This CDR3 comprises 13 residues. The V and J ends lost 2 bases and 0 bases respectively, with 4 bases between them. CDR1 DFQATT and CDR2 SNEGSKA come from the germline V gene (reference sequence). CDR3 loop: CSARYATNEKLFF. The CDR3 DNA follows: TGCAGTGCTAGATACGCAACTAATGAAAAACTGTTTTTT.

V usage is TRBV9 and J usage is TRBJ1-1, with no clear D. V lost 3 bases to trimming and J lost 0 bases, with 12 bases between them. This CDR3 is 15 amino acids long. CDR1 and CDR2 from the germline V gene are SGDLS and YYNGEE. CDR3 in amino acids: CASSATSQMNTEAFF. The CDR3 DNA reads as TGTGCCAGCAGCGCAACGTCTCAAATGAACACTGAAGCTTTCTTT.

The CDR3 sequence: CSAGRGTSGAETQYF. In DNA form, the CDR3 reads TGCAGTGCCGGTCGGGGCACTAGCGGGGCGGAGACCCAGTACTTC. The chain carries TRBV20-1 and TRBJ2-5, with 10 bases lining up with TRBD2. V lost 6 bases and J lost 5; bases outside the gene matches: 12. The CDR3 has 15 amino acids. Germline V gene sequence: CDR1 DFQATT, CDR2 SNEGSKA (reference sequence).

This clonotype was seen at least ten times. The rearrangement joins TRBV3-1 to TRBJ1-1; TRBD1 is a possible D gene (5 bases). Germline loops: CDR1 LGHDT, CDR2 YNNKEL (reference sequence). The length of the CDR3 is 13 residues. V gave up 1 base and J gave up 3 bases, with 6 bases separating them. The CDR3 is CASSQGQYTEAFF. CDR3 DNA sequence: TGTGCCAGCAGCCAAGGACAGTACACTGAAGCTTTCTTT.

J is TRBJ2-7 and V is TRBV7-9, with D possibly TRBD1 on 6 matching bases. There are 15 residues in the CDR3. V was cut by 3 bases and J by 5 bases, with 17 bases left in between. Germline CDR1 and CDR2: SEHNR and FQNEAQ (reference sequence). For the CDR3, the DNA is TGTGCCAGCAGCTTCCTACAGGGTATTGTCGACGAGCAGTACTTC. This codes for CASSFLQGIVDEQYF. Full variable domain (remainder filled in from reference TRBV7-9 and TRBJ2-7): DTGVSQNPRHKITKRGQNVTFRCDPISEHNRLYWYRQTLGQGPEFLTYFQNEAQLEKSRLLSDRFSAERPKGSFSTLEIQRTEQGDSAMYLCASSFLQGIVDEQYFGPGTRLTVT.

This clonotype was observed many times. This chain joins TRBV28 and TRBJ2-5; D possibly uses TRBD1 or TRBD2 (7 bases each). Germline CDR1 and CDR2: MDHEN and SYDVKM. The length of the CDR3 is 14 residues. The V gene lost 7 bases and the J gene lost 4 bases, with 16 bases spanning the gap. CDR3 in amino acids: CASKIQGGGETQYF. CDR3 nucleotides: TGTGCCAGCAAAATCCAGGGGGGGGGAGAGACCCAGTACTTC.

This clonotype showed up just a few times. This chain links TRBV9 with TRBJ2-5; D is uncertain. Germline lookup yields CDR1 SGDLS and CDR2 YYNGEE. The CDR3 has 13 residues. Trimming removed 0 bases at V and 1 base at J, with 4 bases between. CDR3 bases: TGTGCCAGCAGCGTAGGGGTCCAAGAGACCCAGTACTTC. Translating gives CASSVGVQETQYF.

The chain employs TRBV12-3 or TRBV12-4 and TRBJ1-4; D is perhaps TRBD1 (6 bases). This CDR3 contains 18 residues. V was trimmed by 5 bases and J by 0 bases, leaving 19 bases between them. The DNA for the CDR3 is TGTGCCAGCAGTGTTGGGGAGTTCCCAGGGGCAACTAATGAAAAACTGTTTTTT. Its translation is CASSVGEFPGATNEKLFF.

J is TRBJ2-7 and V is TRBV6-1; a possible D gene is TRBD1 (5 bases). This CDR3 is built from 13 residues. The V end lost 4 bases, the J end lost 4 bases, and 11 bases lay between the germline ends. Germline V gene data show CDR1 as MNHNS and CDR2 as SASEGT. CDR3 bases: TGTGCCAGCAGTGTACAGGAGTCGTACGAGCAGTACTTC. Its protein is CASSVQESYEQYF.

As for this clonotype: Its ends do not fully match the called genes, so a read error is possible. This sequence joins TRBV5-1 and TRBJ2-2; 7 bases line up with TRBD2. Germline CDR1 is SGHRS and CDR2 is YFSETQ. This CDR3 contains 15 residues. CDR3: CASSLELASTGELLF. CDR3 DNA sequence: TGCGCCAGCAGCTTAGAACTAGCGAGCACCGGGGAGCTGTTGTTT.

The J gene is TRBJ2-2, the V gene TRBV28; D possibly corresponds to TRBD1 (5 bases). The ends were cut back, 3 bases at V and 4 bases at J, with 12 bases in the middle. Germline-derived CDR1 and CDR2 are MDHEN and SYDVKM. The CDR3 has 15 amino acids. The DNA for the CDR3 is TGTGCCAGCAGTTTCCTTGGACAAATCACCGGGGAGCTGTTTTTT. Its protein is CASSFLGQITGELFF. Drawing the rest from reference TRBV28 and TRBJ2-2, the complete variable domain is DVKVTQSSRYLVKRTGEKVFLECVQDMDHENMFWYRQDPGLGLRLIYFSYDVKMKEKGDIPEGYSVSREKKERFSLILESASTNQTSMYLCASSFLGQITGELFFGEGSRLTVL.

The chain is built from TRBV12-3 or TRBV12-4 and TRBJ1-5; D not resolved. Deletions cut 8 bases from V and 7 bases from J, with 6 bases between. The CDR3 contains 10 residues. CDR3 bases: TGTGCCAGCCGCGGGCAGCCCCAGCATTTT. Protein: CASRGQPQHF.

This clonotype occurred many times. The chain is built from TRBV2 and TRBJ1-1; TRBD1 is a possible D gene (5 bases). Trimming left V 2 bases short and J 0 bases short, with 10 bases between. CDR1 is SNHLY and CDR2 is FYNNEI in the germline V gene. The CDR3 length is 15 residues. In DNA, the CDR3 is TGTGCCAGCAGTGAATGGACACTCATGAACACTGAAGCTTTCTTT. Amino acid sequence: CASSEWTLMNTEAFF.

In this sample, this clonotype turned up many times. The chain combines TRBV27 with TRBJ1-3; 10 bases align to TRBD1. V shed 6 bases, J shed 2 bases, and the junction held 4 bases outside the gene matches. The germline V gene encodes CDR1 MNHEY and CDR2 SMNVEV (reference sequence). CDR3 size: 15 residues. The CDR3 region has the DNA TGTGCCAGCAGCGACAGGGGGCCGACTGGAAACACCATATATTTT. Residues: CASSDRGPTGNTIYF.

In this sample, this clonotype turned up many times. J is TRBJ2-5 and V is TRBV3-1; the D is unclear. V was shortened by 1 base and J by 5 bases, with 11 bases between the two germline ends. CDR3 length: 14 residues. Germline-derived CDR1 and CDR2 are LGHDT and YNNKEL (reference sequence). The DNA of the CDR3 is TGTGCCAGCAGCCAAGGGGCAACCCTGGAGACCCAGTACTTC. Protein sequence: CASSQGATLETQYF.

In its sample, this clonotype was seen many times. V gene TRBV6-1 combines with J gene TRBJ1-1; D not resolved. From germline, CDR1 is MNHNS and CDR2 SASEGT. Deletions cut 5 bases from V and 6 bases from J, with 13 bases between. The CDR3 runs to 13 residues. In DNA form, the CDR3 reads TGTGCCAGCAGTACGTCCGGGCGGGCTGAAGCTTTCTTT. It is translated as CASSTSGRAEAFF.

The chain is built from TRBV27 and TRBJ1-1; D perhaps matches TRBD1 (6 bases). Germline V gene sequence: CDR1 MNHEY, CDR2 SMNVEV (reference sequence). Trimming stripped 3 bases from V and 0 bases from J, with 11 bases between. There are 15 residues in the CDR3. The CDR3 region is CASSLDSPVNTEAFF. CDR3 bases: TGTGCCAGCAGTTTGGACAGCCCCGTGAACACTGAAGCTTTCTTT.

This clonotype has a count of ten or more. The chain combines TRBV11-2 with TRBJ2-7; D is possibly TRBD1 or TRBD2 (5 bases each). Germline CDR1 is SGHAT and CDR2 is FQNNGV. Trimming took 5 bases from V and 1 from J, leaving 9 bases between them. This CDR3 comprises 13 residues. In DNA, the CDR3 is TGTGCCAGCAGCCGGGACCCTTCCTACGAGCAGTACTTC. It codes for CASSRDPSYEQYF.

This clonotype has a single count. This chain joins TRBV6-5 and TRBJ2-5; unclear D gene. V was trimmed by 0 bases and J by 5 bases, leaving 13 bases between them. The CDR3 totals 15 residues. Germline CDR1 reads MNHEY; CDR2 reads SVGAGI. Written as DNA, the CDR3 is TGTGCCAGCAGTTACTCGAGCCCGGGTAGGGAGACCCAGTACTTC. This gives the protein CASSYSSPGRETQYF.

This chain uses TRBV5-1 with TRBJ2-2; tentatively, D is TRBD2 (5 bases). Germline CDR1 is SGHRS and CDR2 is YFSETQ. The CDR3 sequence is 14 residues long. The V gene lost 0 bases and the J gene lost 4 bases, with 7 bases spanning the gap. The CDR3 is CASSLERTTGELFF. Here the CDR3 DNA reads TGCGCCAGCAGCTTGGAGCGGACCACCGGGGAGCTGTTTTTT.

This clonotype was detected ten times or more. The V and J genes are TRBV5-4 and TRBJ1-2; 9 bases line up with TRBD1. Germline loops: CDR1 SGHNT, CDR2 YYREEE (reference sequence). The V gene end was trimmed by 4 bases and the J gene end by 4 bases; junction bases not matched to a gene: 8. CDR3 length: 15 residues. The CDR3 loop is CASSLPTGGAYGYTF. The CDR3, as DNA: TGTGCCAGCAGCCTACCGACAGGGGGGGCCTATGGCTACACCTTC.

J is TRBJ1-5 and V is TRBV19; the D is unclear. V lost 9 bases and J lost 0, with 9 bases in between. CDR1 is LNHDA and CDR2 is SQIVND in the germline V gene (reference sequence). This CDR3 has 13 residues. The CDR3 nucleotides read TGTGCCAGAGGGTTTTCTAGCAATCAGCCCCAGCATTTT. Translation gives CARGFSSNQPQHF.

The genes are TRBV6-2 or TRBV6-3 and TRBJ2-7; 12 bases match TRBD1. J lost 1 base, V lost 5 bases, and 6 bases had no gene match. This CDR3 contains 16 residues. Germline values: CDR1 MNHEY, CDR2 SVGEGT. DNA of the CDR3: TGTGCCAGCAGTATACGGGGACAGGGGGCATCCTACGAGCAGTACTTC. Translation: CASSIRGQGASYEQYF.

Only a few counts were recorded for this clonotype. The V call is TRBV3-1, the J call TRBJ1-5; tentatively, D is TRBD1 (5 bases). The CDR3 is made up of 17 amino acids. Between the trimmed V and J ends, which lost 2 bases and 6 bases, there was a span of 20 bases. The germline V gene has CDR1 LGHDT and CDR2 YNNKEL (reference sequence). As DNA, the CDR3 is TGTGCCAGCAGCCAATTCGGGCAGGGAGGCGGGAGTCAGCCCCAGCATTTT. It yields the protein CASSQFGQGGGSQPQHF.

The gene calls are TRBV7-2 and TRBJ1-1, with TRBD1 matching 10 bases. Germline V CDR1 and CDR2: SGHTA, FQGNSA. This CDR3 contains 15 residues. V dropped 3 bases and J dropped 4; count of bases not matched to a gene: 5. Written as DNA, the CDR3 is TGTGCCAGCAGCTTGACAGGGGGCAGGATCACTGAAGCTTTCTTT. As protein: CASSLTGGRITEAFF.

The table lists this clonotype with a count of one. V usage is TRBV20-1 and J usage is TRBJ1-1, with D uncertain. The CDR3 length is 14 residues. Deletions cut 0 bases from V and 4 bases from J, with 12 bases between. The germline gives CDR1 DFQATT, CDR2 SNEGSKA (reference sequence). The CDR3 DNA sequence: TGCAGTGCTAGAGATATACGGAGCGCCACTGAAGCTTTCTTT. This gives the protein CSARDIRSATEAFF.